The 25 T cell receptor beta chains below were found in one sample sequenced in a study of early T cells in non-severe SARS-CoV-2 infection. TCRdb independently ran MiXCR on the 5' RACE reads; one entry per CDR3 protein. The data hold 100,000 or so distinct CDR3 sequences, with around 16% observed a single time. The specimen comprised whole blood, sampled at baseline. The receptor source for this set is an adult who was a healthcare worker with PCR-confirmed SARS-CoV-2 infection or an uninfected control (not recorded which).

This clonotype was counted between two and nine times. The chain uses TRBV27 and TRBJ2-1, with D maybe TRBD2 (6 bases). The CDR3 runs 13 residues. The germline CDR1 and CDR2 sequences are MNHEY and SMNVEV (reference sequence). The V end lost 2 bases, the J end lost 8 bases, and 10 bases lay between the germline ends. This CDR3 is CASSLGGADEQFF. The CDR3 nucleotides read TGTGCCAGCAGTTTAGGAGGGGCGGATGAGCAGTTCTTC.

The chain combines TRBV6-5 with TRBJ2-2, with unresolved D. V lost 0 bases, J lost 0 bases, and 8 bases lay in between. The germline CDR1 and CDR2 sequences are MNHEY and SVGAGI. This CDR3 contains 16 residues. CDR3 region: CASSYSYPANTGELFF. Written as DNA, the CDR3 is TGTGCCAGCAGTTACTCCTACCCCGCGAACACCGGGGAGCTGTTTTTT.

The V and J genes are TRBV28 and TRBJ2-6; D not resolved. In germline, CDR1 is MDHEN, CDR2 SYDVKM. Deletions cut 5 bases from V and 1 base from J, with 18 bases between. The CDR3 totals 18 residues. CDR3 sequence reads: CASSPRRGLISGANVLTF. CDR3 nucleotide sequence: TGTGCCAGCAGTCCCCGTCGTGGGCTTATTTCTGGGGCCAACGTCCTGACTTTC. The entire variable domain, with the rest obtained from reference TRBV28 and TRBJ2-6, is as follows: DVKVTQSSRYLVKRTGEKVFLECVQDMDHENMFWYRQDPGLGLRLIYFSYDVKMKEKGDIPEGYSVSREKKERFSLILESASTNQTSMYLCASSPRRGLISGANVLTFGAGSRLTVL.

The chain recombines TRBV7-2 with TRBJ1-2; 7 positions agree with TRBD1. Unmatched junction bases numbered 9, after V lost 5 bases and J lost 6 bases. CDR1 is SGHTA and CDR2 is FQGNSA in the germline V gene. This CDR3 spans 14 amino acids. The CDR3 DNA sequence: TGTGCCAGCAGCAATTACGACAGGGCCCATGGCTACACCTTC. This translates into CASSNYDRAHGYTF.

This clonotype came up many times. The V call is TRBV7-9, the J call TRBJ1-2; 9 bases match TRBD1. There are 15 residues in the CDR3. V gave up 4 bases and J gave up 5 bases; unmatched junction bases: 8. CDR1 is SEHNR and CDR2 is FQNEAQ in the germline V gene (reference sequence). CDR3 DNA sequence: TGTGCCAGCAGCTCCCGGGACAGGGACAATTATGGCTACACCTTC. This encodes CASSSRDRDNYGYTF. The whole variable domain, filled in from reference TRBV7-9 and TRBJ1-2, reads DTGVSQNPRHKITKRGQNVTFRCDPISEHNRLYWYRQTLGQGPEFLTYFQNEAQLEKSRLLSDRFSAERPKGSFSTLEIQRTEQGDSAMYLCASSSRDRDNYGYTFGSGTRLTVV.

This clonotype was observed a handful of times. The CDR3 DNA reads as TGTGCCAGCAGCTTATCGGTGGGAGGATACACAGATACGCAGTATTTT. It specifies CASSLSVGGYTDTQYF. The chain couples TRBV7-9 to TRBJ2-3, with D tentatively TRBD2 (6 bases). Germline V gives CDR1 SEHNR, CDR2 FQNEAQ (reference sequence). CDR3 length: 16 amino acids. V lost 2 bases, J lost 2 bases, and 14 bases lay in between. The whole variable domain, filled in from reference TRBV7-9 and TRBJ2-3, reads DTGVSQNPRHKITKRGQNVTFRCDPISEHNRLYWYRQTLGQGPEFLTYFQNEAQLEKSRLLSDRFSAERPKGSFSTLEIQRTEQGDSAMYLCASSLSVGGYTDTQYFGPGTRLTVL.

V gene TRBV4-3 combines with J gene TRBJ1-2; a possible D gene is TRBD1 (6 bases). CDR3 length: 16 residues. V shed 4 bases and J shed 6 bases, with 21 bases lying between them. CDR1 and CDR2 (germline): LGHNA, YSLEER. The CDR3 here is CASSPQTGADANGYTF. The CDR3 DNA reads TGCGCCAGCAGCCCCCAGACAGGAGCGGACGCGAATGGCTACACCTTC.

This clonotype was detected only a few times. The genes are TRBV5-1 and TRBJ2-5; D may be TRBD1 (7 bases). The germline V gene has CDR1 SGHRS and CDR2 YFSETQ. The germline V and J ends were trimmed by 0 bases and 2 bases, with 11 bases remaining between them. The CDR3 sequence is 15 residues long. CDR3 DNA sequence: TGCGCCAGCAGCTTGGTGCCAGGGGGGCAAGAGACCCAGTACTTC. Protein: CASSLVPGGQETQYF.

The chain carries TRBV7-9 and TRBJ2-3; no reliable D call. CDR1 SEHNR and CDR2 FQNEAQ come from the germline V gene (reference sequence). CDR3 length equals 14 residues. V was clipped by 5 bases and J by 0 bases, with 9 bases between them. The CDR3 protein is CASSPPASTDTQYF. The CDR3 DNA is TGTGCCAGCAGCCCCCCAGCTAGCACAGATACGCAGTATTTT.

This clonotype was recorded a few times. The germline gene is not matched at one end of the junction; a read error may be the cause. This chain connects TRBV5-1 to TRBJ2-5, with D tentatively TRBD1 (5 bases). Germline V CDR1 and CDR2: SGHRS, YFSETQ. The CDR3 spans 13 residues. The CDR3 region is CASSLDSQETQYF. CDR3 coding DNA: TGTGCCAGCAGCTTAGACAGCCAAGAGACCCAGTACTTC. Combining the CDR3 with reference TRBV5-1 and TRBJ2-5 gives the whole variable domain KAGVTQTPRYLIKTRGQQVTLSCSPISGHRSVSWYQQTPGQGLQFLFEYFSETQRNKGNFPGRFSGRQFSNSRSEMNVSTLELGDSALYLCASSLDSQETQYFGPGTRLLVL.

This clonotype has more than one count but fewer than ten. The chain recombines TRBV7-3 with TRBJ2-3; D is uncertain. Trimming left V 8 bases short and J 0 bases short, with 12 bases between. The CDR3 covers 14 residues. CDR1 and CDR2 from the germline V gene are SGHTA and FQGTGA. CDR3 in DNA: TGTGCCAGCTCCTACTTAACTAGCACAGATACGCAGTATTTT. Its translation is CASSYLTSTDTQYF.

This clonotype was detected a few times. The chain is built from TRBV6-1 and TRBJ2-1; 11 nucleotides line up with TRBD2. The J segment lost 7 bases and the V segment lost 6 bases, leaving 11 bases of the junction unmatched. This CDR3 has 16 residues. CDR1 and CDR2 (germline): MNHNS, SASEGT. The CDR3 sequence is CASSPLAGGEWNEQFF. CDR3 DNA sequence: TGTGCCAGCAGCCCTCTAGCGGGAGGCGAATGGAATGAGCAGTTCTTC.

V gene TRBV5-1 combines with J gene TRBJ2-1; D may be TRBD2 (5 bases). The CDR3 length is 15 residues. CDR1 and CDR2 from the germline V gene are SGHRS and YFSETQ. Between the trimmed V and J ends, which lost 1 base and 1 base, there was a span of 9 bases. CDR3 residues: CASSLLPGSYNEQFF. CDR3 in DNA: TGCGCCAGCAGCTTGCTCCCGGGATCCTACAATGAGCAGTTCTTC.

A note on this clonotype: As the CDR3 is not closed by the conserved phenylalanine or tryptophan, this likely results from a read error. Because the CDR3's place on the DNA is in doubt, the DNA is left out and the CDR3 is given as listed by TCRdb. V gene TRBV4-3 combines with J gene TRBJ2-1; the table's D call, TRBD2, was not checked against the DNA. From germline, CDR1 is LGHNA and CDR2 YSLEER. With termini counted, the CDR3 has 12 amino acids. CDR3 loop: CASSTQTSGKDH.

The rearrangement links TRBV19 to TRBJ1-1; 8 nucleotides line up with TRBD1. This CDR3 contains 14 residues. Germline CDR1 LNHDA, CDR2 SQIVND (reference sequence). After removal of 9 bases from V and 2 bases from J, the junction contained 8 bases not matched to a gene. For the CDR3, the DNA is TGTGCCAGCGGGACAGGAGTGCCTAACACTGAAGCTTTCTTT. It translates to CASGTGVPNTEAFF.

V and J are TRBV4-1 and TRBJ2-5, with 10 bases fitting TRBD2. Germline CDR1 and CDR2: MGHRA and YSYEKL. The length of the CDR3 is 15 residues. The V gene end was trimmed by 3 bases and the J gene end by 6 bases; junction bases not matched to a gene: 7. Here the CDR3 reads CASSHLAGAKKTQYF. The DNA for the CDR3 is TGCGCCAGCAGCCACCTAGCGGGAGCTAAAAAGACCCAGTACTTC.

This clonotype was picked up a small number of times. The rearrangement joins TRBV7-9 to TRBJ2-1, with D possibly TRBD2 on 5 matching bases. The germline V gene encodes CDR1 SEHNR and CDR2 FQNEAQ (reference sequence). The CDR3 contains 15 residues. V was cut by 1 base and J by 7 bases, with 14 bases left in between. CDR3 residues: CASSLGEVAGNEQFF. The DNA for the CDR3 is TGTGCCAGCAGCTTAGGAGAGGTTGCGGGTAATGAGCAGTTCTTC.

The chain links TRBV6-2 or TRBV6-3 to TRBJ2-7; no definite D call. The CDR3 length is 12 residues. CDR1 is MNHEY, CDR2 SVGEGT, per germline. Trimming left V 4 bases short and J 3 bases short, with 7 bases between. CDR3 bases: TGTGCCAGCAGTTCCGCAAACTACGAGCAGTACTTC. Residues: CASSSANYEQYF.

V and J are TRBV27 and TRBJ2-1; TRBD2 aligns across 8 bases. Trimming took 1 base from V and 1 from J; bases not matched to a gene: 3. The CDR3 length is 16 residues. CDR1 and CDR2 from the germline V gene are MNHEY and SMNVEV (reference sequence). CDR3 nucleotide sequence: TGTGCCAGCAGTTTATATAGCGGGGCATCCTACAATGAGCAGTTCTTC. Translation gives CASSLYSGASYNEQFF.

This clonotype was detected only a few times. This chain links TRBV6-5 with TRBJ2-3; D is ambiguous. The CDR3 is made up of 15 amino acids. The germline V and J ends were trimmed by 0 bases and 2 bases, with 9 bases remaining between them. Per the germline V gene, CDR1 is MNHEY and CDR2 is SVGAGI. Written as DNA, the CDR3 is TGTGCCAGCAGTTACTCCCCGACCCACACAGATACGCAGTATTTT. Its translation: CASSYSPTHTDTQYF.

This clonotype was counted only a few times. The genes are TRBV4-3 and TRBJ2-7; TRBD2 agrees at 7 bases. The CDR3 consists of 15 residues. V was clipped by 1 base and J by 2 bases; unmatched bases: 5. Per germline, CDR1 LGHNA and CDR2 YSLEER. CDR3 sequence (DNA): TGCGCCAGCAGCCAAGTTTCCAGCGGGACCTACGAGCAGTACTTC. It yields the protein CASSQVSSGTYEQYF.

This chain uses TRBV7-9 with TRBJ2-7; a weak D match, TRBD1 (5 bases). Trimming took 5 bases from V and 2 from J, leaving 10 bases between them. From germline, CDR1 is SEHNR and CDR2 FQNEAQ (reference sequence). There are 13 residues in the CDR3. DNA for the CDR3: TGTGCCAGCAGCGCACAGGTCCCCTACGAGCAGTACTTC. As protein: CASSAQVPYEQYF.

This clonotype has just a few counts. The CDR3 loop is CASSLELAGPTYEQYF. The CDR3 DNA reads as TGCGCCAGCAGCTTAGAACTAGCGGGACCCACCTACGAGCAGTACTTC. V gene TRBV5-1 combines with J gene TRBJ2-7; 10 bases fit TRBD2. This CDR3 has 16 residues. The junction had 7 bases not matched to a gene; V was cut back by 2 bases and J by 2 bases. CDR1 is SGHRS and CDR2 is YFSETQ in the germline V gene.

This clonotype was seen more than once but under ten times. The rearrangement links TRBV28 to TRBJ2-1; D is ambiguous. Germline CDR1 reads MDHEN; CDR2 reads SYDVKM. Deletions cut 3 bases from V and 2 bases from J, with 11 bases between. This CDR3 has 15 residues. This chain's CDR3 is CASSLPSLTYNEQFF. CDR3 nucleotides: TGTGCCAGCAGTTTGCCCTCCCTCACCTACAATGAGCAGTTCTTC. Using reference TRBV28 and TRBJ2-1 for the parts outside the CDR3, the full variable domain is DVKVTQSSRYLVKRTGEKVFLECVQDMDHENMFWYRQDPGLGLRLIYFSYDVKMKEKGDIPEGYSVSREKKERFSLILESASTNQTSMYLCASSLPSLTYNEQFFGPGTRLTVL.

This clonotype was observed a handful of times. CDR3 nucleotides: TGTGCCAGCAGCTTAGAGAAGGCCACAGATACGCAGTATTTT. It translates to CASSLEKATDTQYF. This chain uses TRBV7-2 with TRBJ2-3; D is unresolved. The CDR3 consists of 14 residues. The V and J ends lost 1 base and 2 bases respectively, with 7 bases between them. Germline CDR1 SGHTA, CDR2 FQGNSA.